A single sample gave rise to the 30 T cell receptor beta chains below, sequenced in a study of neurological immune-mediated disorders. TCRdb re-called the 5' RACE reads with MiXCR, one entry per CDR3 protein. Of about 30,000 distinct CDR3 sequences in the sample, about 12% were seen once. Sequencing input: PBMCs. These receptor sequences come from a woman in her sixties in good health.

This clonotype came up many times. One junction end does not reproduce the germline sequence, and a read error may be involved. V usage is TRBV15 and J usage is TRBJ2-7; either TRBD1 or TRBD2 may supply D (6 bases each). From germline, CDR1 is LNHNV and CDR2 YYDKDF (reference sequence). There are 13 residues in the CDR3. The CDR3 loop is CATSRDGWGASDF. The CDR3 region has the DNA TGTGCCACCAGCAGAGATGGATGGGGGGCAAGTGACTTC.

The chain uses TRBV19 and TRBJ2-1; the D gene is possibly TRBD2 (6 bases). The CDR3 runs to 12 residues. The V gene lost 6 bases and the J gene lost 7 bases, with 10 bases spanning the gap. The germline CDR1 and CDR2 sequences are LNHDA and SQIVND (reference sequence). CDR3 loop: CASSRLGNEQFF. In DNA form, the CDR3 reads TGTGCCAGTAGCAGACTAGGGAATGAGCAGTTCTTC.

This clonotype was recorded at least ten times. V usage is TRBV7-2 and J usage is TRBJ2-5; D gene uncertain. Germline V lookup: CDR1 SGHTA, CDR2 FQGNSA. V was cut by 3 bases and J by 1 base, with 6 bases left in between. There are 13 residues in the CDR3. Here the CDR3 reads CASSFRAQETQYF. The CDR3 DNA is TGTGCCAGCAGCTTCCGGGCCCAAGAGACCCAGTACTTC. Filled out from reference TRBV7-2 and TRBJ2-5, the complete variable domain reads GAGVSQSPSNKVTEKGKDVELRCDPISGHTALYWYRQSLGQGLEFLIYFQGNSAPDKSGLPSDRFSAERTGGSVSTLTIQRTQQEDSAVYLCASSFRAQETQYFGPGTRLLVL.

This clonotype was observed many times. This chain links TRBV7-3 with TRBJ2-3; TRBD2 matches at 10 bases. Trimming removed 3 bases from V and 2 bases from J; junction bases left unmatched: 2. CDR3 length: 15 residues. Per germline, CDR1 SGHTA and CDR2 FQGTGA. CDR3 sequence: CASSFSGGYTDTQYF. The DNA for the CDR3 is TGTGCCAGCAGCTTTAGCGGGGGGTACACAGATACGCAGTATTTT.

This clonotype was counted ten times or more. The chain employs TRBV5-1 and TRBJ2-2, with TRBD1 identical over 7 bases. CDR1 is SGHRS and CDR2 is YFSETQ in the germline V gene. The CDR3 is 17 amino acids. J gave up 2 bases and V 4 bases, and 11 bases lay outside the gene matches. In nucleotides, the CDR3 is TGCGCCAGCAGCCCTTCTAACCGGGACAGAAACACCGGGGAGCTGTTTTTT. Residues: CASSPSNRDRNTGELFF.

This clonotype was seen repeatedly, ten times or more. The chain has TRBV5-1 and TRBJ1-1; D is uncertain. The CDR3 consists of 14 residues. The V end lost 2 bases, the J end lost 1 base, and 9 bases lay between the germline ends. The germline gives CDR1 SGHRS, CDR2 YFSETQ. The CDR3 region is CASSFAPGNTEAFF. CDR3 coding DNA: TGCGCCAGCAGCTTCGCTCCTGGGAACACTGAAGCTTTCTTT.

This clonotype was recorded at least ten times. The V and J genes are TRBV5-1 and TRBJ1-2, with D possibly matching TRBD1 (5 bases). V dropped 3 bases and J dropped 3 bases, with 18 bases sitting between them. The CDR3 totals 16 residues. The germline gives CDR1 SGHRS, CDR2 YFSETQ. This CDR3 is CASSSGLVTPHYGYTF. The CDR3 nucleotides read TGCGCCAGCAGCTCGGGGCTCGTTACACCTCACTATGGCTACACCTTC.

This sequence joins TRBV7-2 and TRBJ1-5; D uncertain. V was shortened by 5 bases and J by 4 bases, with 6 bases between the two germline ends. CDR1 is SGHTA, CDR2 FQGNSA, per germline. CDR3 size: 12 residues. CDR3 protein: CASSTENQPQHF. For the CDR3, the DNA is TGTGCCAGCAGCACAGAGAATCAGCCCCAGCATTTT. Drawing the rest from reference TRBV7-2 and TRBJ1-5, the complete variable domain is GAGVSQSPSNKVTEKGKDVELRCDPISGHTALYWYRQSLGQGLEFLIYFQGNSAPDKSGLPSDRFSAERTGGSVSTLTIQRTQQEDSAVYLCASSTENQPQHFGDGTRLSIL.

This clonotype has a count of ten or more. The chain recombines TRBV14 with TRBJ2-7; the D gene is possibly TRBD1 (5 bases). Germline loops: CDR1 SGHDN, CDR2 FVKESK. Trimming took 0 bases from V and 2 from J, leaving 20 bases between them. The CDR3 loop spans 18 amino acids. CDR3 DNA sequence: TGTGCCAGCAGCCAAGATGGGTGGACACGGCCGAAACCCTACGAGCAGTACTTC. It codes for CASSQDGWTRPKPYEQYF. Using reference TRBV14 and TRBJ2-7 for the parts outside the CDR3, the full variable domain is EAGVTQFPSHSVIEKGQTVTLRCDPISGHDNLYWYRRVMGKEIKFLLHFVKESKQDESGMPNNRFLAERTGGTYSTLKVQPAELEDSGVYFCASSQDGWTRPKPYEQYFGPGTRLTVT.

This clonotype was picked up many times. The chain uses TRBV7-9 and TRBJ1-6, with no clear D. V lost 3 bases and J 2 bases, leaving 8 bases between the germline ends. The germline V gene encodes CDR1 SEHNR and CDR2 FQNEAQ (reference sequence). The CDR3 covers 15 residues. In DNA, the CDR3 is TGTGCCAGCAGCTTCTGGGGTACCTATAATTCACCCCTCCACTTT. Translation: CASSFWGTYNSPLHF.

This chain joins TRBV5-1 and TRBJ2-1; TRBD2 might be the D (7 bases). From germline, CDR1 is SGHRS and CDR2 YFSETQ. Trimming left V 0 bases short and J 4 bases short, with 14 bases between. The CDR3 is 16 residues long. This chain's CDR3 is CASSLDVGGEYNEQFF. CDR3 nucleotides: TGCGCCAGCAGCTTGGATGTAGGGGGGGAGTACAATGAGCAGTTCTTC.

This clonotype was recorded many times. The chain employs TRBV29-1 and TRBJ1-5; 9 nucleotides line up with TRBD1. CDR3 size: 14 residues. The germline V gene has CDR1 SQVTM and CDR2 ANQGSEA. The J segment lost 4 bases and the V segment lost 6 bases, leaving 7 bases of the junction unmatched. The CDR3 region has the DNA TGCAGCGTGGGAGAGGGGACAGGGAATCAGCCCCAGCATTTT. Its protein product is CSVGEGTGNQPQHF.

This clonotype was found many times. CDR3 bases: TGTGCCAGCAACCTACCCGGGACTAGCTCGAGAGAGCAGTACTTC. Encoded protein: CASNLPGTSSREQYF. This chain links TRBV7-2 with TRBJ2-7; 9 bases match TRBD2. The CDR3 has 15 residues. V lost 7 bases to trimming and J lost 7 bases; unmatched junction nucleotides: 14. Germline assignment: CDR1 SGHTA and CDR2 FQGNSA.

The table lists this clonotype with many counts. The rearrangement links TRBV3-1 to TRBJ1-1; D may be TRBD1 (5 bases). The CDR3 runs to 14 residues. Germline CDR1 is LGHDT and CDR2 is YNNKEL (reference sequence). The V end was cut by 1 base, the J end by 4 bases, with 10 bases between. This chain's CDR3 is CASSQAGLVTEAFF. As DNA, the CDR3 is TGTGCCAGCAGCCAAGCGGGGCTTGTCACTGAAGCTTTCTTT.

The table lists this clonotype with many counts. The chain is built from TRBV21-1 and TRBJ2-7. TRBV21-1 is a pseudogene locus. The CDR3 is made up of 15 amino acids. The CDR3 sequence: CASSKFPRGPYEQYF. The CDR3 nucleotides read TGTGCCAGCAGCAAATTTCCTCGGGGCCCCTACGAGCAGTACTTC.

At least ten counts were recorded for this clonotype. This sequence joins TRBV15 and TRBJ2-1; 7 nucleotides align to TRBD1. The germline V gene has CDR1 LNHNV and CDR2 YYDKDF (reference sequence). The trim removed 3 bases at V and 9 bases at J, leaving 5 bases unmatched. The CDR3 totals 13 residues. CDR3 in amino acids: CATSSQTGSEQFF. CDR3 DNA: TGTGCCACCAGCAGTCAGACAGGGTCTGAGCAGTTCTTC.

This clonotype was seen many times. This chain connects TRBV5-1 to TRBJ2-1; a possible D gene is TRBD1 (5 bases). V lost 3 bases to trimming and J lost 2 bases, with 9 bases between them. The CDR3 length is 14 residues. CDR1 and CDR2 from the germline V gene are SGHRS and YFSETQ. CDR3 protein: CASSSRQTYNEQFF. Written as DNA, the CDR3 is TGCGCCAGCAGCTCCCGACAGACCTACAATGAGCAGTTCTTC. Complete variable domain (other parts from reference TRBV5-1 and TRBJ2-1): KAGVTQTPRYLIKTRGQQVTLSCSPISGHRSVSWYQQTPGQGLQFLFEYFSETQRNKGNFPGRFSGRQFSNSRSEMNVSTLELGDSALYLCASSSRQTYNEQFFGPGTRLTVL.

This clonotype was observed at least ten times. This rearrangement joins TRBV5-1 to TRBJ2-7; either TRBD1 or TRBD2 may supply D (5 bases each). V was cut by 4 bases and J by 0 bases, with 11 bases left in between. The germline gives CDR1 SGHRS, CDR2 YFSETQ. The CDR3 covers 14 residues. The CDR3 nucleotides are TGCGCCAGCAGCCGGGACCCAAGCTCCTACGAGCAGTACTTC. It yields the protein CASSRDPSSYEQYF. Combining the CDR3 with reference TRBV5-1 and TRBJ2-7 gives the whole variable domain KAGVTQTPRYLIKTRGQQVTLSCSPISGHRSVSWYQQTPGQGLQFLFEYFSETQRNKGNFPGRFSGRQFSNSRSEMNVSTLELGDSALYLCASSRDPSSYEQYFGPGTRLTVT.

The V call is TRBV6-2 or TRBV6-3, the J call TRBJ2-3; no clear D gene. The CDR3 runs to 17 residues. Trimming took 0 bases from V and 4 from J, leaving 17 bases between them. CDR1 is MNHEY and CDR2 is SVGEGT in the germline V gene. The chain's CDR3 is CASSYSPGSARPDTQYF. The CDR3 nucleotides read TGTGCCAGCAGTTACTCACCGGGCTCGGCACGGCCAGATACGCAGTATTTT.

This clonotype was recorded many times. The chain joins TRBV5-6 to TRBJ2-3, with TRBD2 identical over 10 bases. Germline V gene data show CDR1 as SGHDT and CDR2 as YYEEEE. There are 15 residues in the CDR3. Trimming cost V 3 bases and J 3 bases; bases outside gene matches: 4. Here the CDR3 reads CASSSAGGPTDTQYF. The CDR3 DNA reads TGTGCCAGCAGCTCAGCGGGGGGGCCTACAGATACGCAGTATTTT.

This clonotype was detected many times. This chain connects TRBV3-1 to TRBJ1-5; D is ambiguous. V lost 0 bases, J lost 4 bases, and 10 bases lay in between. This CDR3 comprises 15 residues. Germline V gene data show CDR1 as LGHDT and CDR2 as YNNKEL (reference sequence). The CDR3 loop reads CASSQDLTVNQPQHF. The CDR3 DNA reads TGTGCCAGCAGCCAAGATCTTACAGTAAATCAGCCCCAGCATTTT.

This clonotype was counted ten times or more. This sequence joins TRBV6-2 or TRBV6-3 and TRBJ1-2; the match to TRBD1 covers 11 bases. CDR3 length equals 16 residues. CDR1 and CDR2 from the germline V gene are MNHEY and SVGEGT. Trimming took 5 bases from V and 2 from J; bases not matched to a gene: 7. CDR3 bases: TGTGCCAGCAGTACCGGGACAGGGGGTATGAACTATGGCTACACCTTC. This translates into CASSTGTGGMNYGYTF.

The table lists this clonotype with many counts. The chain joins TRBV6-5 to TRBJ1-6; the D is unclear. CDR1 is MNHEY, CDR2 SVGAGI, per germline. The CDR3 runs to 15 residues. The ends were cut back, 0 bases at V and 7 bases at J, with 10 bases in the middle. The CDR3 protein is CASSYSTGRNSPLHF. The CDR3 DNA reads as TGTGCCAGCAGTTACTCTACGGGTCGAAATTCACCCCTCCACTTT.

In its sample, this clonotype was seen many times. The rearrangement uses TRBV12-3 or TRBV12-4 and TRBJ1-2; a weak D match, TRBD1 (6 bases). The CDR3 extends over 13 amino acids. The germline V and J ends were trimmed by 6 bases and 2 bases, with 10 bases remaining between them. CDR3 nucleotide sequence: TGTGCCAGCAGACGGGGGCAGAACTATGGCTACACCTTC. It specifies CASRRGQNYGYTF.

This clonotype was seen a handful of times. V is TRBV12-3 or TRBV12-4 and J is TRBJ2-7; no firm D call. V lost 6 bases and J 0 bases, leaving 15 bases between the germline ends. The CDR3 has 15 residues. The CDR3 reads CASRLDISGSYEQYF. The CDR3 DNA sequence: TGTGCCAGCAGGCTAGACATTTCAGGCTCCTACGAGCAGTACTTC.

This clonotype was observed at least ten times. The J gene is TRBJ2-1, the V gene TRBV7-8, with 7 bases identical to TRBD1. Trimming cost V 5 bases and J 8 bases; bases outside gene matches: 15. The CDR3 spans 16 residues. CDR1 and CDR2 (germline): SGHVS, FQNEAQ. The CDR3: CASSDLSGTVVHEQFF. For the CDR3, the DNA is TGTGCCAGCAGCGATTTGTCCGGGACAGTTGTTCATGAGCAGTTCTTC.

The sample holds many counts of this clonotype. The chain joins TRBV6-2 or TRBV6-3 to TRBJ2-1, with TRBD2 identical over 13 bases. The ends lost 4 bases at V and 12 bases at J; junction bases unmatched: 6. Germline V gives CDR1 MNHEY, CDR2 SVGEGT. There are 14 residues in the CDR3. The CDR3 DNA reads TGTGCCAGCAGTTCGGGACTAGCGGGGTCCCGGCAGTTCTTC. The encoded protein is CASSSGLAGSRQFF.

This clonotype appeared many times. CDR3 nucleotides: TGCAGTGCTAGACCCGGGACAGGGGGCGGCAGGACCCAGTACTTC. This codes for CSARPGTGGGRTQYF. The V gene is TRBV20-1, the J gene TRBJ2-5; 12 nucleotides align to TRBD1. The germline V gene encodes CDR1 DFQATT and CDR2 SNEGSKA (reference sequence). The CDR3 has 15 residues. The V gene end was trimmed by 2 bases and the J gene end by 7 bases; junction bases not matched to a gene: 8.

This clonotype showed up many times. The chain is built from TRBV27 and TRBJ1-5; TRBD1 is a possible D gene (6 bases). Deletions cut 6 bases from V and 5 bases from J, with 17 bases between. The CDR3 has 15 amino acids. CDR1 is MNHEY, CDR2 SMNVEV, per germline (reference sequence). The CDR3 spells CASRPQGRPDQPQHF. CDR3 DNA sequence: TGTGCCAGCAGGCCACAGGGAAGACCCGATCAGCCCCAGCATTTT.

This clonotype was observed at least ten times. The CDR3 region has the DNA TGTGCCAGCAGCTTAGTTAAGCGGGGGGGTTACAATGAGCAGTTCTTC. As protein: CASSLVKRGGYNEQFF. The chain carries TRBV7-9 and TRBJ2-1, with 10 bases aligning to TRBD2. The CDR3 is 16 residues long. The germline CDR1 and CDR2 sequences are SEHNR and FQNEAQ (reference sequence). The V segment lost 1 base and the J segment 4 bases; nucleotides outside the gene matches: 4. The variable domain in full, completed from reference TRBV7-9 and TRBJ2-1, reads DTGVSQNPRHKITKRGQNVTFRCDPISEHNRLYWYRQTLGQGPEFLTYFQNEAQLEKSRLLSDRFSAERPKGSFSTLEIQRTEQGDSAMYLCASSLVKRGGYNEQFFGPGTRLTVL.